This T cell receptor beta chain was sequenced during a study of blood T cells in healthy people across ages. The table lists this clonotype with a few counts. Germline loops: CDR1 MNHEY, CDR2 SVGEGT. CDR3 size: 11 residues. V lost 10 bases to trimming and J lost 8 bases, with 12 bases between them. Primers used in a second PCR of about 7 to 12 cycles were a sample-barcoded 5' primer and a J-beta primer mix. Every sample gave at least 3 million paired-end reads containing CDR3. TCRdb itself ran the 5' RACE reads through MiXCR, one entry per CDR3 protein. This sample has 710,000 or so distinct CDR3 sequences; roughly 20% occur once, and the top ten carry about 22%.

Sequencing was carried out using blood. The clonotype was recovered from a man aged 65 to 85 in good health. This chain joins TRBV6-2 or TRBV6-3 and TRBJ2-1, with D possibly being TRBD1 (5 bases). CDR3: CATSKGYEQFF. The CDR3, as DNA: TGTGCCACCTCTAAGGGGTATGAGCAGTTCTTC.